This record covers a single T cell receptor beta chain. As yet, its antigen is unknown. Germline lookup yields CDR1 SGDLS and CDR2 YYNGEE. V lost 0 bases and J lost 3, with 9 bases in between. CDR3 length: 14 residues. This entry belongs to a study of OX40 agonist ivuxolimab in advanced cancers. The wider study: Partial responses were achieved by three patients, of whom one had hepatocellular carcinoma and two had cutaneous melanoma. Study results and limitations: Low normalized clonal expansion also occurred in some nonresponding patients. The authors did not determine the antigen specificity of the expanded peripheral T cells.

Some clones are missing from TCRdb's copy, which holds only in-frame ones; the method was immunoSEQ multiplex PCR. The sample carries roughly 80,000 clones, over 80% recorded once. The sequence was collected from an adult with an advanced solid tumor such as melanoma, head and neck, liver or kidney cancer. The rearrangement links TRBV9 to TRBJ1-1, with D hard to call. The sample consisted of CD4+ or CD8+ T cells sorted from blood, taken in a trial of the OX40 agonist ivuxolimab. For the CDR3, the DNA is TGTGCCAGCAGCGTAGGTGGATCGGACACTGAAGCTTTCTTT. Translated, it gives CASSVGGSDTEAFF.